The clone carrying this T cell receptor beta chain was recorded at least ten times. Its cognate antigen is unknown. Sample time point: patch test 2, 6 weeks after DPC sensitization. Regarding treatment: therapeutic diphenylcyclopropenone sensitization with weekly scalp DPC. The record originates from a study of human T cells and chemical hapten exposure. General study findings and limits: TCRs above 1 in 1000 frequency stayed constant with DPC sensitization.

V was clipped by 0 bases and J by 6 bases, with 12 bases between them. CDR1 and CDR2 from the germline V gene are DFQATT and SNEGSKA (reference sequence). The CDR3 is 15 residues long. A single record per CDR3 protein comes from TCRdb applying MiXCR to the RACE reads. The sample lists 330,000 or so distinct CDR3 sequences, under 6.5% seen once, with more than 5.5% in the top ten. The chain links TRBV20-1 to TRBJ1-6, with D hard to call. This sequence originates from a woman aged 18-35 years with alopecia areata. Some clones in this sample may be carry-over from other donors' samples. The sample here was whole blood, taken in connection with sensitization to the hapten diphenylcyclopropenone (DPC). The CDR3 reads CSARDGPYPNSPLHF. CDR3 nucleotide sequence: TGCAGTGCTAGAGATGGACCCTACCCTAATTCACCCCTCCACTTT.